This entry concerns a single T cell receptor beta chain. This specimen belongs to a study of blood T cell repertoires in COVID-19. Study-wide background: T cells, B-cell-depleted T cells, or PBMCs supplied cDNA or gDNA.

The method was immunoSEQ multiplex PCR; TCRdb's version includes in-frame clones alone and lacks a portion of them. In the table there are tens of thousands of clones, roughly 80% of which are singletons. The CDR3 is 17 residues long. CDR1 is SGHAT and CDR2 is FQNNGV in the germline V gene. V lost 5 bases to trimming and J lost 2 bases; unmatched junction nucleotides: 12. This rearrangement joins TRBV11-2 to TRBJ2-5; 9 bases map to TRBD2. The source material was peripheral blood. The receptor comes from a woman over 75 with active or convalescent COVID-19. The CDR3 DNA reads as TGTGCCAGCAGCCCGGGGGCTAGCGGGGCCTCACAAGAGACCCAGTACTTC. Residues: CASSPGASGASQETQYF.